These T cell receptor beta chains were read from a single sample in a study of cytomegalovirus exposure and HLA in healthy donors. Profiling relied on immunoSEQ multiplex PCR, and the TCRdb table lists in-frame clones only, not all of them. Among about 82,000 clones listed, around 77% were seen once. Sequencing input: PBMCs. The receptors were gathered from a man over 45 in good health and CMV-seronegative. CDR3s leave out the opening cysteine and the closing phenylalanine or tryptophan. Fields, in order: D gene, J gene, V gene, CDR3 protein. A D gene is named only where the DNA matches it firmly.

. TRBJ1-1 TRBV6-5 ASSSPAGRRWTEAF
. TRBJ1-4 TRBV30 AWSHSGRTNEKLF
TRBD2 TRBJ2-5 TRBV6-5 ASSYRGGVQETQY
TRBD1 TRBJ2-1 TRBV7-2 ASSLGDRVGSEQF
TRBD2 TRBJ2-3 TRBV4-1 ASSQDPAGGPLVPDTQY
. TRBJ2-1 TRBV5-1 ASSLEGNYNEQF
. TRBJ2-5 TRBV7-3 ASSFGGRRETQY
. TRBJ1-2 TRBV4-1 ASSQVGGNYGYT
. TRBJ2-1 TRBV5-4 ASSPGGSSYNEQF
TRBD2 TRBJ2-3 TRBV2 ASSQLSGGDTQY
. TRBJ2-7 TRBV7-3 ASSPTASYEQY
. TRBJ1-2 TRBV5-6 ASSLDRMGYGYT
TRBD1 TRBJ1-6 TRBV4-1 ASSQTGTGNSPLH
. TRBJ1-5 TRBV19 ASSIVVRTEQPQH
TRBD1 TRBJ1-2 TRBV27 ASSILRQGRFYGYT
. TRBJ2-2 TRBV5-1 ASSPPVGELF
TRBD1 TRBJ2-7 TRBV5-8 ASSYLGQAAYEQY
. TRBJ2-2 TRBV5-4 ASSLKEGATGELF
. TRBJ2-7 TRBV30 AWSSVYEQY
. TRBJ2-7 TRBV10-1 ASSESSRDKGQY
. TRBJ1-5 TRBV19 ASNWLQGNQPQH
. TRBJ2-5 TRBV20-1 SARQETQY
. TRBJ1-1 TRBV7-8 ASSLAERNTEAF
. TRBJ2-1 TRBV10-3 AISESGLPYNEQF
. TRBJ2-3 TRBV7-9 ASSGGPFPSDTQY
. TRBJ1-6 TRBV2 ASSEARGRQNSPLH
TRBD1 TRBJ1-5 TRBV2 ASSERQGLSKSSNQPQH
. TRBJ2-1 TRBV7-9 ASSSRARRGNEQF
TRBD1 TRBJ1-2 TRBV29-1 SAEDRSYGYT
TRBD1 TRBJ1-6 TRBV19 ASMSPRGSGNSPLH
. TRBJ1-1 TRBV6-6 ASSYWPAF
. TRBJ1-5 TRBV30 AFQDSSSNQPQH
TRBD1 TRBJ2-7 TRBV9 ASSVVGDRAYEQY
TRBD2 TRBJ2-2 TRBV6-1 ASRTSGDTGELF